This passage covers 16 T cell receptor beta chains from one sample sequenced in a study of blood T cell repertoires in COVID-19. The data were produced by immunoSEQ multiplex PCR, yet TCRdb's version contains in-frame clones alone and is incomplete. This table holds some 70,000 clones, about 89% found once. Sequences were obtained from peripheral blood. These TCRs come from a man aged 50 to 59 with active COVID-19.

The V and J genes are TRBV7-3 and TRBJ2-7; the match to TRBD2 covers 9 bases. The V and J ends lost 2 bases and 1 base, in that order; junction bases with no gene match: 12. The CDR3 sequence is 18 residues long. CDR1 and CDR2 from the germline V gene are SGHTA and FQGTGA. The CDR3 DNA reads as TGTGCCAGCAGCTTAGCCCCCACGGGGCGGGGGGGTTCCTACGAGCAGTACTTC. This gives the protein CASSLAPTGRGGSYEQYF.

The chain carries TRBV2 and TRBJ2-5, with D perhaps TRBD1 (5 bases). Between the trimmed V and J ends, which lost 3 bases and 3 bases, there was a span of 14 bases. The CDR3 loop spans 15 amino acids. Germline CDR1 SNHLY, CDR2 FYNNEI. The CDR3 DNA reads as TGTGCCAGCAGTGACTATCACAGGAGTGAAGAGACCCAGTACTTC. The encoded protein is CASSDYHRSEETQYF. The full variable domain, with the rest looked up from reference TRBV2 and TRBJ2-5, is EPEVTQTPSHQVTQMGQEVILRCVPISNHLYFYWYRQILGQKVEFLVSFYNNEISEKSEIFDDQFSVERPDGSNFTLKIRSTKLEDSAMYFCASSDYHRSEETQYFGPGTRLLVL.

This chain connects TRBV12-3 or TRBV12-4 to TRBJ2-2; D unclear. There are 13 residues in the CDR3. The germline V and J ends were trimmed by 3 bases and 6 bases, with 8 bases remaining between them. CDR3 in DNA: TGTGCCAGCAGTTTCTTGAGTTCCGGGGAGCTGTTTTTT. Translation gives CASSFLSSGELFF.

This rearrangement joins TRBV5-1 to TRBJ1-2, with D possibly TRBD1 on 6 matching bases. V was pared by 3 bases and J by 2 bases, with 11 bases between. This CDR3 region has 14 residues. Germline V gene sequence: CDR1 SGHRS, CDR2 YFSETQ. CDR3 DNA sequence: TGCGCCAGCAGCTGGACAGTGGACAACTATGGCTACACCTTC. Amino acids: CASSWTVDNYGYTF.

The CDR3 coding sequence is TGTGCCAGCAGCTTAGGTAGCGGGAATCATGAGCAGTTCTTC. Its translation: CASSLGSGNHEQFF. The chain uses TRBV7-8 and TRBJ2-1, with 8 bases aligning to TRBD2. The length of the CDR3 is 14 residues. The germline V gene encodes CDR1 SGHVS and CDR2 FQNEAQ. The trim removed 1 base at V and 8 bases at J, leaving 4 bases unmatched.

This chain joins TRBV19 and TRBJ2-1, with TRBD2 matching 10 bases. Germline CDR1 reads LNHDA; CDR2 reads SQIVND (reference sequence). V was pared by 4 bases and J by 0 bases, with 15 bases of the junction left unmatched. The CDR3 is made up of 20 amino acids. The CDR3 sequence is CASSSRRRLAGPSSYNEQFF. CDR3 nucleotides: TGTGCCAGTAGTAGCCGGCGAAGACTAGCGGGTCCTAGCTCCTACAATGAGCAGTTCTTC.

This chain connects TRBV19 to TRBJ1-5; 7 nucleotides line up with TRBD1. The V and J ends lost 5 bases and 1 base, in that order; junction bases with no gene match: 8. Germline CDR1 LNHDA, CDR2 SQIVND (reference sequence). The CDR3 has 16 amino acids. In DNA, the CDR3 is TGTGCCAGTAGTCCATACACGGGACAGAGCAATCAGCCCCAGCATTTT. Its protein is CASSPYTGQSNQPQHF.

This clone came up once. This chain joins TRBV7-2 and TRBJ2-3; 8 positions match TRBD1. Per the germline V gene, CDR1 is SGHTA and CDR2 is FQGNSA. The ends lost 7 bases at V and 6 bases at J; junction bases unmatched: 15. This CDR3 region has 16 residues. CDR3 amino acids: CASTLSRQGIYDTQYF. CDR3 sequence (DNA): TGTGCCAGCACCCTATCCCGACAGGGGATATACGATACGCAGTATTTT.

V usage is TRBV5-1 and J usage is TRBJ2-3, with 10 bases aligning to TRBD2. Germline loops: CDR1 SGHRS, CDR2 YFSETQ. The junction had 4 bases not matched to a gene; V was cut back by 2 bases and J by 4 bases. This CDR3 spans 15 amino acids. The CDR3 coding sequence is TGCGCCAGCAGCTTATGGACTAGCGGATCAGATACGCAGTATTTT. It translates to CASSLWTSGSDTQYF.

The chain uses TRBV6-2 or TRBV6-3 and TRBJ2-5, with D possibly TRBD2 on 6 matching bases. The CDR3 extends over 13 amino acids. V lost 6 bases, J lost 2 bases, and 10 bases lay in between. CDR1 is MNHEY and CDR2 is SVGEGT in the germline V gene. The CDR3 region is CASSRDFQETQYF. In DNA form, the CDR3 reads TGTGCCAGCAGCCGGGACTTTCAAGAGACCCAGTACTTC.

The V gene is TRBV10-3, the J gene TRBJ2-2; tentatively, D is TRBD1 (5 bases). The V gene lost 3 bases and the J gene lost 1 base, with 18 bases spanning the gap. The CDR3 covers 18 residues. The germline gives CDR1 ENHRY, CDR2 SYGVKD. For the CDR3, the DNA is TGTGCCATCAGTGAAGGGGCCCTAGGGGCGGAGAACACCGGGGAGCTGTTTTTT. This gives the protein CAISEGALGAENTGELFF.

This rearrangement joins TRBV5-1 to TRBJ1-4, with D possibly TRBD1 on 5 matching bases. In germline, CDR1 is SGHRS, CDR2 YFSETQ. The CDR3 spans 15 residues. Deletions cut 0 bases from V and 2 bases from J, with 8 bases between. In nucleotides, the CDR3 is TGCGCCAGCAGCTTGGGGAGGGGTACTAATGAAAAACTGTTTTTT. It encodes CASSLGRGTNEKLFF.

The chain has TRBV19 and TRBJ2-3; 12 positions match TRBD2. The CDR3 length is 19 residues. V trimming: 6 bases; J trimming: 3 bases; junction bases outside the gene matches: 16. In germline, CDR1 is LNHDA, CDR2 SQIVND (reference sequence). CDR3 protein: CASSSISGGTSGGTDTQYF. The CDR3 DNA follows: TGTGCCAGTAGCTCCATTTCCGGGGGAACTAGCGGGGGGACAGATACGCAGTATTTT.

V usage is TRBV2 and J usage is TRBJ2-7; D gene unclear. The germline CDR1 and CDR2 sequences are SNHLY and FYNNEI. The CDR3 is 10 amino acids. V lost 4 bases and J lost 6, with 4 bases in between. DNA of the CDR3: TGTGCCAGCAGTGCCGGCGAGCAGTACTTC. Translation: CASSAGEQYF.

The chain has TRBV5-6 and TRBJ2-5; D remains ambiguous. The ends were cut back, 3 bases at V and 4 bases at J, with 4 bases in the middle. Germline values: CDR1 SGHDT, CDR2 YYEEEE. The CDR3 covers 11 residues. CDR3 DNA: TGTGCCAGCAGCTCGTCAGAGACCCAGTACTTC. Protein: CASSSSETQYF.

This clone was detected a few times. The CDR3 here is CASSPGREATEAFF. The CDR3 nucleotides read TGTGCCAGCTCACCGGGGAGGGAGGCCACTGAAGCTTTCTTT. This sequence joins TRBV18 and TRBJ1-1, with no clear D. The germline V gene has CDR1 KGHSH and CDR2 LQKENI. The CDR3 extends over 14 amino acids. The V end lost 3 bases, the J end lost 4 bases, and 12 bases lay between the germline ends.